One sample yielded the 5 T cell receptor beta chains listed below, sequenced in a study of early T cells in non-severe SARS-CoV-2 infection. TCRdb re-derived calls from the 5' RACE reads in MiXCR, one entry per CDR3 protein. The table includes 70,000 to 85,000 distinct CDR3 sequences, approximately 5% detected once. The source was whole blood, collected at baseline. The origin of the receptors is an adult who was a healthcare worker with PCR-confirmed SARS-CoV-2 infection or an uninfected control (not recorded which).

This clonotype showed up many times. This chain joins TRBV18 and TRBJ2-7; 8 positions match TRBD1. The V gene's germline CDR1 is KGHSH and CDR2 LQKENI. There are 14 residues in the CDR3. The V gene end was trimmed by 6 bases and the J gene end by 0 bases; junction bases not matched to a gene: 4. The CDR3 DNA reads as TGTGCCAGCTCGTCCGGGACAGGCTCCTACGAGCAGTACTTC. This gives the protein CASSSGTGSYEQYF.

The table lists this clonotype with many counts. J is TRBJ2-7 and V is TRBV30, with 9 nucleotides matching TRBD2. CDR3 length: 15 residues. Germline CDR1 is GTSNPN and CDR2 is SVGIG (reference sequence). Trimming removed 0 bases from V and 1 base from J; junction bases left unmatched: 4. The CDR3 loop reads CAWSVGAGGSYEQYF. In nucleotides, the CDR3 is TGTGCCTGGAGTGTAGGAGCGGGAGGATCCTACGAGCAGTACTTC.

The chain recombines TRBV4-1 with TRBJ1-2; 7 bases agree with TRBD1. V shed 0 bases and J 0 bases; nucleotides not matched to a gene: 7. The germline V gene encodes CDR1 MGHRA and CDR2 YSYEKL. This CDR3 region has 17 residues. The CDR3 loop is CASSQEVNRGANYGYTF. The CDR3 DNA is TGCGCCAGCAGCCAAGAAGTCAACAGGGGAGCTAACTATGGCTACACCTTC.

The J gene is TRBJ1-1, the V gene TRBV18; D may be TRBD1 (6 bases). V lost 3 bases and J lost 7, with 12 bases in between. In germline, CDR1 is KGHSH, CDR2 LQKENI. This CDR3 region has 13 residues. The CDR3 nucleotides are TGTGCCAGCTCACCGGGGGGCCAGGGTGAAGCTTTCTTT. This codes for CASSPGGQGEAFF.

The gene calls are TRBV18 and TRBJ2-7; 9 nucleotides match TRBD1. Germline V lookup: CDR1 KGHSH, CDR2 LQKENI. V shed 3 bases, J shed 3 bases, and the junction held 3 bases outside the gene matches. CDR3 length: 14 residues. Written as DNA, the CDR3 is TGTGCCAGCTCACCCGGGACAGGGAACTACGAGCAGTACTTC. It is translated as CASSPGTGNYEQYF.